The source of this T cell receptor beta chain is a study of OX40 agonist ivuxolimab in advanced cancers. This CDR3 spans 14 amino acids. Germline V gene lookup returns CDR1 SSHAT and CDR2 FNYEAQ (reference sequence). TCRdb's table, derived via immunoSEQ multiplex PCR, lists solely in-frame clones and lacks some. This repertoire shows approximately 58,000 clones, roughly 86% found once; its top ten account for over 2%. Turning to this clone: The germline gene is not matched at one end of the junction; a read error may be the cause.

Sequences were derived from CD4+ or CD8+ T cells sorted from blood, sampled in a trial of the OX40 agonist ivuxolimab. The TCR comes from an adult with an advanced solid tumor such as melanoma, head and neck, liver or kidney cancer. V is TRBV7-7 and J is TRBJ2-2; D is perhaps TRBD2 (6 bases). This CDR3 reads CASSPREVGGELFF. As DNA, the CDR3 is TGTGCTAGCAGCCCCAGGGAGGTTGGCGGGGAGCTGTTTTTT.